The clone carrying this T cell receptor (beta chain) was counted once. Unique molecular identifiers were incorporated during preparation of the TCRbeta library. From the PCR reads, TCRdb called clonotypes with MiXCR, one entry per CDR3 protein. This table has 450,000 to 600,000 distinct CDR3 sequences, about 10% appearing once. V gave up 1 base and J gave up 4 bases, with 12 bases separating them. CDR3 length: 15 amino acids. Germline V gene data show CDR1 as SGHNT and CDR2 as YENEEA. The data were obtained in a study of T-cell reconstitution after alpha-beta-depleted transplantation in children. The material sequenced was PBMCs, taken before TCRalphabeta/CD19-depleted stem cell transplant. This sequence originates from a child aged 2-15 years with inherited bone marrow failure, due to receive a stem cell transplant. The V and J genes are TRBV11-3 and TRBJ2-3; D is undetermined. CDR3 residues: CASSLGQTGADTQYF. The CDR3 coding sequence is TGTGCCAGCAGCTTAGGACAAACCGGAGCAGATACGCAGTATTTT.